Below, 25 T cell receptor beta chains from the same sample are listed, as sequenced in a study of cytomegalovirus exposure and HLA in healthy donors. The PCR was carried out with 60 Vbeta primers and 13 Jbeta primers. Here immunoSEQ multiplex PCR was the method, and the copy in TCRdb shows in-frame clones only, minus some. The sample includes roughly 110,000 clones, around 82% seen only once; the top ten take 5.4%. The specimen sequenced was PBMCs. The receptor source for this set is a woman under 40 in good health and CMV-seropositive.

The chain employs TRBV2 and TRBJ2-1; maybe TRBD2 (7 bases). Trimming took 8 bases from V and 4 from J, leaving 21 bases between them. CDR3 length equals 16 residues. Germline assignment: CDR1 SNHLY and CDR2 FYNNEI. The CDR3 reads CASQTTGLAVYNEQFF. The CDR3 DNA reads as TGTGCCAGCCAGACTACAGGGCTAGCGGTTTACAATGAGCAGTTCTTC.

CDR3 amino acids: CASSRRQGTKRSPLHF. The CDR3 DNA reads as TGTGCCAGCAGCCGCCGACAGGGGACGAAACGTTCACCCCTCCACTTT. The V call is TRBV14, the J call TRBJ1-6, with TRBD1 matching over 8 bases. The V and J ends lost 4 bases and 9 bases, in that order; junction bases with no gene match: 11. The CDR3 runs to 16 residues. Germline CDR1 is SGHDN and CDR2 is FVKESK.

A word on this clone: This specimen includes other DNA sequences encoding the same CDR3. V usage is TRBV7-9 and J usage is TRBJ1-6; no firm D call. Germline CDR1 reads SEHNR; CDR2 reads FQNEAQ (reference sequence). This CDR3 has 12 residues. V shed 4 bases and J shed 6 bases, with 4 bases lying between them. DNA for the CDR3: TGTGCCAGCAGCTCGGGTAATTCACCCCTCCACTTT. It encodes CASSSGNSPLHF.

The CDR3 DNA reads TGTGCCAGCAGGGCGGCGAGCGACGAGCAGTACTTC. Its translation: CASRAASDEQYF. The J gene is TRBJ2-7, the V gene TRBV11-2; D is unclear. This CDR3 is 12 amino acids long. Deletions cut 6 bases from V and 5 bases from J, with 11 bases between. Germline assignment: CDR1 SGHAT and CDR2 FQNNGV.

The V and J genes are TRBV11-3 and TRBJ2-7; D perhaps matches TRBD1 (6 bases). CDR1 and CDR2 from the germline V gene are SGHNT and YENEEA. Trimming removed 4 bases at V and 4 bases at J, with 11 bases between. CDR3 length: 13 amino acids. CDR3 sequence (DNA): TGTGCCAGCAGCTCGGGACACCTTTACGAGCAGTACTTC. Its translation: CASSSGHLYEQYF.

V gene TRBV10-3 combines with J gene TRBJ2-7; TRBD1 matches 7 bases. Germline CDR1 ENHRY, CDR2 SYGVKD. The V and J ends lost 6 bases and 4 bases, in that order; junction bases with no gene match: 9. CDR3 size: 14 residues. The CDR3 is CAISLGTVGYEQYF. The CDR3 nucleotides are TGTGCCATCAGCTTAGGGACAGTTGGATACGAGCAGTACTTC.

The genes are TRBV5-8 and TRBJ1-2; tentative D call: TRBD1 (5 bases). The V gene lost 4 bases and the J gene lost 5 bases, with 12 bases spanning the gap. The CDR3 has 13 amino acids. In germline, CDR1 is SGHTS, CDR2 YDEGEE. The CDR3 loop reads CASSPTTAYGYTF. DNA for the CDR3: TGTGCCAGCAGCCCAACGACAGCTTATGGCTACACCTTC.

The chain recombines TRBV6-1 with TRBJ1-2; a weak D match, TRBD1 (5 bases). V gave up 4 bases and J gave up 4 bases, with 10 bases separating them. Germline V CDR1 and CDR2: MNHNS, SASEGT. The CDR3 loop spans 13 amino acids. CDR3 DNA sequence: TGTGCCAGCAGTGTGGGGGGGTTCTATGGCTACACCTTC. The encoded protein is CASSVGGFYGYTF.

The CDR3 region has the DNA TGTGCCAGCAGCCAAGCTGTATGGGGCATGTTACCCTATTCACCCCTCCACTTT. Its translation is CASSQAVWGMLPYSPLHF. The V call is TRBV14, the J call TRBJ1-6; D may be TRBD1 (5 bases). This CDR3 contains 18 residues. V lost 1 base, J lost 8 bases, and 21 bases lay in between. Germline V lookup: CDR1 SGHDN, CDR2 FVKESK.

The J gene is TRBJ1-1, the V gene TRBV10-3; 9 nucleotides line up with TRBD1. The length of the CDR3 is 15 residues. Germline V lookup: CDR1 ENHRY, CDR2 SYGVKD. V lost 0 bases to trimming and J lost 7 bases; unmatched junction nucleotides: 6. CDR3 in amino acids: CAISESYGQGIEAFF. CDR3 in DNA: TGTGCCATCAGTGAGTCCTACGGACAGGGGATTGAAGCTTTCTTT.

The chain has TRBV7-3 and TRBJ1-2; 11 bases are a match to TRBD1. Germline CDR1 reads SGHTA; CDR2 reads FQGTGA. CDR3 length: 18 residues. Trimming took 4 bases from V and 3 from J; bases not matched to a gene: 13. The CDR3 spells CASSSGRDRGSMDYGYTF. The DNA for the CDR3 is TGTGCCAGCAGCTCGGGAAGGGACAGGGGGAGTATGGACTATGGCTACACCTTC.

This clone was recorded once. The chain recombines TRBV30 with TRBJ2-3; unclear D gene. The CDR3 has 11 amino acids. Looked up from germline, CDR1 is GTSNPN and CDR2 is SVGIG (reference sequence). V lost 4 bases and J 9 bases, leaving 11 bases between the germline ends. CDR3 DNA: TGTGCCTGGACCAGGTACCAAACGCAGTATTTT. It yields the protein CAWTRYQTQYF.

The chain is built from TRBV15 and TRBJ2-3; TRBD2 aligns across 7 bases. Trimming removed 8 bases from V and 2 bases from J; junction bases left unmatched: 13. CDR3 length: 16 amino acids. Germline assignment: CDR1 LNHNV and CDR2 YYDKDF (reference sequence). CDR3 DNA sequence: TGTGCCACCTCTCAGGTGGTGGCGGGAGACACAGATACGCAGTATTTT. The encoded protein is CATSQVVAGDTDTQYF.

In DNA, the CDR3 is TGTGCCTGGAGTTATACAGGGAAGTTTCAGCCCCAGCATTTT. It encodes CAWSYTGKFQPQHF. V gene TRBV30 combines with J gene TRBJ1-5; D is possibly TRBD1 (6 bases). The germline gives CDR1 GTSNPN, CDR2 SVGIG (reference sequence). This CDR3 has 14 residues. Trimming shortened V by 2 bases and J by 6 bases, and 14 bases separated the two germline ends.

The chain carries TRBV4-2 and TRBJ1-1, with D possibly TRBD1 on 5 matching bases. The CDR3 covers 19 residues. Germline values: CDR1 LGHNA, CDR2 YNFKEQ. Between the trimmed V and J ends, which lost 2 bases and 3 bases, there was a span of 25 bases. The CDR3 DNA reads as TGTGCCAGCAGCCAACGAGATGGCCCCAGGGATTGGGGGGACACTGAAGCTTTCTTT. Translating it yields CASSQRDGPRDWGDTEAFF.

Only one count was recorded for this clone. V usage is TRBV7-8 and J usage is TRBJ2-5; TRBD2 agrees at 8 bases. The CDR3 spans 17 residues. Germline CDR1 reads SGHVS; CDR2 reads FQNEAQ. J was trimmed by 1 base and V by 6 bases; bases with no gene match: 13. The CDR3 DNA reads TGTGCCAGCAGACTAATGGGAGCGGGGGTGATCCAAGAGACCCAGTACTTC. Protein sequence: CASRLMGAGVIQETQYF.

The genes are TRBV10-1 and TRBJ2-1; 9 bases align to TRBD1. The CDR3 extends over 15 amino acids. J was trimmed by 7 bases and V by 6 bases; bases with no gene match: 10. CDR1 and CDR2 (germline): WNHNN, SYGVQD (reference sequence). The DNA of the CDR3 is TGCGCCAGCAGCCTGGGACAGGGCCCCAAGAATGAGCAGTTCTTC. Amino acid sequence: CASSLGQGPKNEQFF.

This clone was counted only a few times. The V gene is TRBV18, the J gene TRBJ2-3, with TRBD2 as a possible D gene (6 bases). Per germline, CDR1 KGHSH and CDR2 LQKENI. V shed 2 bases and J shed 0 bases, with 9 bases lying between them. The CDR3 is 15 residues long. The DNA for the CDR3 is TGTGCCAGCTCACCAATTGCGGGAAGCACAGATACGCAGTATTTT. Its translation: CASSPIAGSTDTQYF.

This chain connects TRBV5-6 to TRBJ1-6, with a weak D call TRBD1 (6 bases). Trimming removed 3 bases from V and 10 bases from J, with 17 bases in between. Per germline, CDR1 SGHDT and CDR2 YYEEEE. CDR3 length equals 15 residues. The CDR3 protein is CASSSPQGGRSPLHF. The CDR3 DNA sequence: TGTGCCAGCAGCTCACCACAGGGCGGGCGATCACCCCTCCACTTT.

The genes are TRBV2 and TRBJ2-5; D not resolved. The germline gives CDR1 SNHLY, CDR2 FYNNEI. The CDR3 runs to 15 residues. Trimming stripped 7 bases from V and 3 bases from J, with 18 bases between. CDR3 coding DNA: TGTGCCAGCACAATCGACCTAGAGTCCAAAGAGACCCAGTACTTC. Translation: CASTIDLESKETQYF. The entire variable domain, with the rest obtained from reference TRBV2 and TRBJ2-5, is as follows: EPEVTQTPSHQVTQMGQEVILRCVPISNHLYFYWYRQILGQKVEFLVSFYNNEISEKSEIFDDQFSVERPDGSNFTLKIRSTKLEDSAMYFCASTIDLESKETQYFGPGTRLLVL.

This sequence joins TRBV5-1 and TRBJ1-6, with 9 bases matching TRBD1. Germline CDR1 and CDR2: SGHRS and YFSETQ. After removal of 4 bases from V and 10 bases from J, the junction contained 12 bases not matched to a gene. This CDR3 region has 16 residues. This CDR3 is CASSQEGTGRGSPLHF. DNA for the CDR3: TGCGCCAGCAGCCAAGAAGGGACAGGGCGCGGATCACCCCTCCACTTT.

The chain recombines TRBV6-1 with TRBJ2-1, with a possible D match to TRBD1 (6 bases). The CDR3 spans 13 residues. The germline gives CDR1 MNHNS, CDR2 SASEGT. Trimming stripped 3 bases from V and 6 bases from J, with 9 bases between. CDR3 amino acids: CASSEDSPNEQFF. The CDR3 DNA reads TGTGCCAGCAGTGAGGACAGCCCCAATGAGCAGTTCTTC.

CDR3 region: CASSPPYDQYEQYF. CDR3 coding DNA: TGTGCCAGCTCACCGCCTTATGATCAGTACGAGCAGTACTTC. The J gene is TRBJ2-7, the V gene TRBV18; D is uncertain. Germline V gives CDR1 KGHSH, CDR2 LQKENI. Trimming left V 3 bases short and J 4 bases short, with 13 bases between. The CDR3 is 14 amino acids.

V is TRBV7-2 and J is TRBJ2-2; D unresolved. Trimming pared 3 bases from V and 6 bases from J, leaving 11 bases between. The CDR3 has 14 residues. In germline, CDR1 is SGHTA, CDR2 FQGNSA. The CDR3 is CASSFWSFSGELFF. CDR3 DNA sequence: TGTGCCAGCAGCTTCTGGAGTTTTTCCGGGGAGCTGTTTTTT. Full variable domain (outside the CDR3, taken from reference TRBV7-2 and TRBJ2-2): GAGVSQSPSNKVTEKGKDVELRCDPISGHTALYWYRQSLGQGLEFLIYFQGNSAPDKSGLPSDRFSAERTGGSVSTLTIQRTQQEDSAVYLCASSFWSFSGELFFGEGSRLTVL.

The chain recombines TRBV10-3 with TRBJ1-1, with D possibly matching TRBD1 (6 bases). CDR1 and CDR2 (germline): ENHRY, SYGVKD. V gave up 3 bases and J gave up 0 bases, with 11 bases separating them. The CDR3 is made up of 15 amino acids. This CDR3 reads CAISESDRMNTEAFF. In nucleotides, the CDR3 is TGTGCCATCAGTGAATCTGACAGGATGAACACTGAAGCTTTCTTT.